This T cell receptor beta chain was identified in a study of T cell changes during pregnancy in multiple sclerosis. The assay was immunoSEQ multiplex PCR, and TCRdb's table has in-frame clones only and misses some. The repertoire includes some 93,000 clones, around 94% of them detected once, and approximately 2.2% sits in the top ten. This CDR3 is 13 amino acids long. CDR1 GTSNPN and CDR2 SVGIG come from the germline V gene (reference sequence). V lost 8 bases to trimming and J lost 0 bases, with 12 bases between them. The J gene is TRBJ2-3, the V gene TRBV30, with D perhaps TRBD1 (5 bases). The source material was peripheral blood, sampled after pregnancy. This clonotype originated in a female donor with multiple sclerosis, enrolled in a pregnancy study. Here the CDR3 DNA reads TGTGCCGGACACCCAGCTAGCACAGATACGCAGTATTTT. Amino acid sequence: CAGHPASTDTQYF.